The entry below describes one TCR beta chain. Antigen specificity is unknown. The sample belongs to a study of OX40 agonist ivuxolimab in advanced cancers. About the study: Every 2 weeks, patients got intravenous ivuxolimab at one of six dose levels (0.01-10 mg/kg). Findings of the study overall: Within 6 weeks, CD4+ and CD8+ blood T cells expanded clonally at 0.1 to 3.0 mg/kg. Researchers did not determine the expanded peripheral T cells' antigen specificity.

Sequencing was performed with immunoSEQ multiplex PCR; in TCRdb, only in-frame clones are kept and a portion is missing. The table shows tens of thousands of clones, with roughly 84% occurring only once. Trimming pared 0 bases from V and 7 bases from J, leaving 12 bases between. Germline lookup yields CDR1 MNHNY and CDR2 SVGAGI (reference sequence). The CDR3 consists of 14 residues. This clonotype originated in an adult with an advanced solid tumor such as melanoma, head and neck, liver or kidney cancer. The material was CD4+ or CD8+ T cells sorted from blood, obtained in a trial of the OX40 agonist ivuxolimab. The chain couples TRBV6-6 to TRBJ1-2; a possible D gene is TRBD1 (5 bases). The CDR3 loop is CASSYSPRAGGYTF. The CDR3 nucleotides are TGTGCCAGCAGTTACTCTCCCAGGGCAGGTGGCTACACCTTC.